Included here is one T cell receptor beta chain sequence, with context. This clonotype was counted ten times or more. There is no known antigen for this receptor. Within one base of it there is no much larger clone, and no base qualities were kept. The data are from a study of early T cells in non-severe SARS-CoV-2 infection listed by TCRdb under 2021. Regarding the study in general: TCR sequencing used bulk RNA from unsorted whole blood, so alpha and beta chains could not be paired. What the authors observed across the whole study: Matching against VDJdb was skewed toward anti-spike CD8 responses, likely underestimated virus-specific expansions, and missed private and CD4 specificities.

The V and J ends are trimmed by 5 bases and 1 base, leaving 11 bases between them. The CDR3 measures 14 amino acids from cysteine to phenylalanine. Only the CDR3 DNA stays, 42 bases, in frame from base 1. From a lookup of the germline V gene (reference sequence), CDR1 and CDR2 are SGHKS and YYEKEE. This was a case-control study nested in a cohort of healthcare workers in London, UK, who had nasopharyngeal swab PCR tests and blood samples taken every week. Healthcare workers were recruited between 23 and 31 March 2020, during the week of the UK lockdown, and were followed weekly for up to roughly 15 weeks. Receptors were amplified or captured by 5' RACE. TCRdb names NextSeq 500 as the instrument used. In the TCR library protocol, unique molecular identifiers were attached to individual cDNA molecules to correct for PCR bias and sequencing error. Both TCR alpha and beta chains were sequenced, and tight co-correlation was observed between alpha and beta sequence abundances in each sample. Per the authors' processing: V gene, J gene and CDR3 annotation of TCR sequences was performed with Decombinator V4. Expanded TCRs were defined as changing significantly between any two time points under a Poisson model with p below 0.0001. Abundances of TCRs were expressed as counts per million after normalisation to the total number of TCRs sequenced in each sample. MAIT TCRs were defined by TRAV1-2 paired with TRAJ12, TRAJ20 or TRAJ33, and iNKT TCRs by TRAV10 paired with TRAJ18. VDJdb, accessed 1 November 2021, was searched for CMV, EBV and SARS-CoV-2 annotated TCRs, excluding TCRs annotated for multiple antigens. TCRdb trimmed the raw reads at Q25, called clones with MiXCR and kept productive beta chains. CDR3 protein duplicates are merged, each entry listing the most common genes and DNA. These V and J calls rely on TCRdb rather than the paper's analysis. The sample table records 60,000 to 75,000 distinct CDR3 sequences; approximately 12% of these occur just once. Of the sample, roughly 6% falls within the top ten clones.

The sequenced material came from whole blood. This receptor was taken from an adult who was a healthcare worker with PCR-confirmed SARS-CoV-2 infection or an uninfected control (not recorded which). Here the chain combines TRBV5-5 and TRBJ2-3; the D segment cannot be called with confidence. The CDR3 sequence is CASSLGWGTDTQYF. The sequenced DNA: TGTGCCAGCAGTCTAGGATGGGGCACAGATACGCAGTATTTT.